The T cell receptor (beta chain) under discussion was sequenced for a study of CD8 T cells in ankylosing spondylitis. The V segment lost 6 bases and the J segment 8 bases; nucleotides outside the gene matches: 8. The CDR3 is 14 residues long. The authors made TCR beta libraries by quantitative 5'-RACE with molecular barcodes. TCRdb fed the 5' RACE reads into MiXCR, producing one record per CDR3 protein. This table holds fewer than 750,000 distinct CDR3 sequences, under 20% found once. Study findings and constraints: Several highly homologous variants made up a TCR beta motif, and this motif appeared characteristic of ankylosing spondylitis blood. Earlier authors reported some of these motif variants in reactive arthritis synovial fluid and blood.

This clonotype was counted only a few times. What it binds is not known. The sequencing input was blood, either unsorted or a sorted T cell fraction (not recorded which). The origin of this receptor is a male donor with ankylosing spondylitis. The chain links TRBV12-3 or TRBV12-4 to TRBJ1-4; 8 bases agree with TRBD1. The CDR3 region is CASSPTGAEEKLFF. As DNA, the CDR3 is TGTGCCAGCAGCCCGACAGGGGCTGAGGAAAAACTGTTTTTT.